Described below is a single T cell receptor (beta chain) sequence and its context. Its recognized antigen is unknown. No base quality information exists; no much larger clone differs at one position. The data were taken from a study of T cell responses to AZD1222 COVID-19 vaccine (dated by TCRdb to about 2021). Broadly, across the study: Because spike-specific TCR depth and breadth did not differ between the two schedules, AZD1222 recipients who got a second dose at roughly 4 weeks were pooled with those who got a second dose at roughly 12 weeks. A total of 230 or so trial participants underwent TCR sequencing, of whom around 200 received two doses of AZD1222 and 26 received two doses of the MenACWY control vaccine. Enrollment into the trials was organized by age into subgroups of 18-55, 56-69 and 70-plus years, and those subgroups contained roughly 150, 30 and 60 TCR-sequenced participants, respectively. The study at large found these results: Reportedly, close to half of the unique spike-specific TCRs recognized epitopes lying outside the regions that are mutated in the B.1.351 and B.1.1.7 variants. Conclusions about previously exposed vaccinees are limited, since just 6 or 7 AZD1222 recipients were seropositive for SARS-CoV-2 at baseline. CD4 TCRs associated with the vaccine covered the entire spike protein, and the dominant responses were in regions 160-218 and 743-854. Because no day 14 peak-response samples were available, the repertoires could be characterized only after the peak T cell response. A significant rise in spike-specific TCR breadth and depth was observed after two AZD1222 doses relative to day 0 and relative to MenACWY recipients. The 56-69-year group was small, and its depth increase did not reach significance, likely because of low power. Participants were mostly white British and included more females than males, and it was suggested by the authors that clonal diversity may have been underestimated.

The CDR3 regions of human TCRbeta chains were analyzed by immunosequencing. The authors' analysis ran thus. TCRs in the repertoires were matched against a reference library of SARS-CoV-2-specific TCRs that had been generated with the MIRA antigen-specificity platform. Breadth was defined as the fraction of unique TCRs that were SARS-CoV-2-associated, and depth was defined as the fraction of total T cells that were SARS-CoV-2-associated. Using the MIRA data, each spike-specific TCR was assigned both to the spike region to which the TCR was reactive and to a CD4 or CD8 class. Log10-transformed breadth and depth values were compared by one-way ANOVA with Sidak's multiple comparisons tests. What TCRdb holds here is the immuneACCESS table cut down to in-frame rearrangements. Part of the clones is not present; checked against another copy, under half of the missing clones reflect an unresolved V gene, and the others are unexplained. D and trimming were read from the DNA, whereas the V and J calls and clone size are those reported in that table. The sample contains approximately 150,000 clones, 80% to 90% of them found a single time. The ten largest clones capture around 1.5% of the sample.

The time point label, read with the paper, signifies: baseline before first vaccination. The vaccinee samples were drawn from two UK trials, COV001 and COV002, one of which was a single-blind randomized controlled phase 2/3 trial testing AZD1222 (ChAdOx1 nCoV-19) in healthy adults. For TCRbeta chain sequencing, PBMC samples from trial participants were taken at day 0 and at day 28 after the second dose. CDR1 SGHNT and CDR2 YYREEE are derived from the germline V gene (reference sequence). Including the terminal cysteine and phenylalanine, the CDR3 comprises 14 residues. The entry retains the CDR3 DNA only, 42 bases that are in frame from base 1. Relative to germline, V is missing 4 bases and J is missing 2 bases, with 5 bases of the junction outside any gene match.

The clonotype was recovered from an adult in good health. This receptor chain uses TRBV5-4 and TRBJ2-7; the junction holds 8 bases that match TRBD2. Here the sequenced sample was peripheral blood, taken on day 0 of AZD1222 vaccination. The CDR3 region has the sequence CASSVTSGPYEQYF. The DNA sequence follows: TGTGCCAGCAGCGTCACTAGCGGTCCCTACGAGCAGTACTTC.